The next 24 T cell receptor beta chains were all read from a single sample in a study of neurological immune-mediated disorders. Each CDR3 protein gets one entry after TCRdb re-called the 5' RACE reads with MiXCR. Of roughly 61,000 distinct CDR3 sequences listed, about 10% were seen once; the top ten hold 6.6%. Specified time point: longitudinal time-point 1 (baseline). Material for sequencing was PBMCs. These receptors all come from a male donor with HTLV-1-associated myelopathy (HAM/TSP).

This clonotype was seen ten or more times. V is TRBV10-3 and J is TRBJ2-6; 9 nucleotides line up with TRBD1. Germline-derived CDR1 and CDR2 are ENHRY and SYGVKD. The CDR3 runs to 17 residues. The V and J ends lost 2 bases and 4 bases, in that order; junction bases with no gene match: 6. The CDR3 DNA reads as TGTGCCATCAGTGAGGGGACAGGGCGAAGGGGGGCCAACGTCCTGACTTTC. It translates to CAISEGTGRRGANVLTF.

This clonotype was seen repeatedly, ten times or more. The V gene is TRBV30, the J gene TRBJ2-3, with TRBD2 matching over 8 bases. V shed 3 bases and J 2 bases; nucleotides not matched to a gene: 10. CDR1 GTSNPN and CDR2 SVGIG come from the germline V gene (reference sequence). The CDR3 runs to 16 residues. DNA for the CDR3: TGTGCCTGGAGGCCAACGGGGGGGCTCCACACAGATACGCAGTATTTT. It codes for CAWRPTGGLHTDTQYF.

This clonotype was observed many times. The chain has TRBV20-1 and TRBJ2-4, with D tentatively TRBD1 (6 bases). The germline V gene encodes CDR1 DFQATT and CDR2 SNEGSKA (reference sequence). V lost 4 bases, J lost 6 bases, and 13 bases lay in between. The CDR3 has 13 residues. The CDR3 reads CSATETGANIQYF. CDR3 coding DNA: TGCAGTGCTACAGAGACAGGAGCAAACATTCAGTACTTC.

At least ten counts were recorded for this clonotype. The rearrangement uses TRBV6-5 and TRBJ1-1; D is ambiguous. The ends were cut back, 2 bases at V and 1 base at J, with 8 bases in the middle. Germline V lookup: CDR1 MNHEY, CDR2 SVGAGI. The CDR3 contains 14 residues. CDR3 nucleotide sequence: TGTGCCAGCAGTTACGGAGGGCAGAACACTGAAGCTTTCTTT. Its translation: CASSYGGQNTEAFF.

On this clonotype itself: A read error may produce the germline difference seen at one junction end. The J gene is TRBJ2-5, the V gene TRBV5-1, with D perhaps TRBD2 (6 bases). The CDR3 extends over 15 amino acids. Germline-derived CDR1 and CDR2 are SGHRS and YFSETQ. The CDR3 DNA is TGCGCCAGAAGCCCCCGGGCCCCCGTTCGGGAGACCAAGTACTTC. As protein: CARSPRAPVRETKYF.

J is TRBJ2-7 and V is TRBV10-2, with 7 bases fitting TRBD2. Per the germline V gene, CDR1 is WSHSY and CDR2 is SAAADI. J lost 1 base, V lost 0 bases, and 6 bases had no gene match. The CDR3 is 16 residues long. CDR3 amino acids: CASSESLAATSYEQYF. The CDR3 DNA follows: TGCGCCAGCAGTGAGTCCCTAGCGGCAACTTCCTACGAGCAGTACTTC.

Of note for this clonotype: At one boundary the junction diverges from the germline segment, which might be a read error. V gene TRBV5-1 combines with J gene TRBJ2-2; D perhaps matches TRBD1 (6 bases). Germline V gives CDR1 SGHRS, CDR2 YFSETQ. The CDR3 loop spans 16 amino acids. CDR3 bases: TGCGCCAGCAGCTTGCCGGAGGCCGGGGACACCCGGGAGCTGTTTTTT. Amino acids: CASSLPEAGDTRELFF.

This clonotype was observed at least ten times. In nucleotides, the CDR3 is TGTGCCAGCGTCTGGGGGGGATCCGGAGATACGCAGTATTTT. This sequence encodes CASVWGGSGDTQYF. The J gene is TRBJ2-3, the V gene TRBV7-8, with 7 bases that match TRBD2. This CDR3 has 14 residues. Losses at the gene ends were 8 bases for V and 5 bases for J; bases not matched to a gene: 10. CDR1 is SGHVS and CDR2 is FQNEAQ in the germline V gene. Full variable domain (remainder filled in from reference TRBV7-8 and TRBJ2-3): GAGVSQSPRYKVAKRGQDVALRCDPISGHVSLFWYQQALGQGPEFLTYFQNEAQLDKSGLPSDRFFAERPEGSVSTLKIQRTQQEDSAVYLCASVWGGSGDTQYFGPGTRLTVL.

This clonotype was seen repeatedly, ten times or more. This chain uses TRBV29-1 with TRBJ1-1, with 7 bases identical to TRBD1. Germline CDR1 SQVTM, CDR2 ANQGSEA. Losses at the gene ends were 6 bases for V and 1 base for J; bases not matched to a gene: 8. CDR3 length equals 14 residues. The CDR3 DNA reads as TGCAGCGTCGTGATACAGGGGCGGAACACTGAAGCTTTCTTT. This encodes CSVVIQGRNTEAFF.

Many counts were recorded for this clonotype. The chain uses TRBV3-1 and TRBJ1-5; D gene ambiguous. Looked up from germline, CDR1 is LGHDT and CDR2 is YNNKEL (reference sequence). The V gene lost 2 bases and the J gene lost 6 bases, with 14 bases spanning the gap. This CDR3 is 15 amino acids long. CDR3 sequence (DNA): TGTGCCAGCAGCCAATCGGGCGTGGCGGGTCAGCCCCAGCATTTT. Its translation: CASSQSGVAGQPQHF.

At least ten counts were recorded for this clonotype. In DNA form, the CDR3 reads TGTGCCATCAGGATCTTGGGGAATGAGCAGTTCTTC. It codes for CAIRILGNEQFF. The chain is built from TRBV10-3 and TRBJ2-1; D unresolved. The CDR3 extends over 12 amino acids. Trimming removed 6 bases from V and 7 bases from J, with 10 bases in between. Germline CDR1 ENHRY, CDR2 SYGVKD.

This clonotype was recorded many times. The chain recombines TRBV5-4 with TRBJ2-7; no firm D call. V dropped 1 base and J dropped 4 bases, with 12 bases sitting between them. The CDR3 runs 14 residues. CDR1 and CDR2 (germline): SGHNT, YYREEE (reference sequence). In DNA, the CDR3 is TGTGCCAGCAGCTTGTCCACGGACGTATACGAGCAGTACTTC. This gives the protein CASSLSTDVYEQYF.

This clonotype was seen repeatedly, ten times or more. The rearrangement joins TRBV7-9 to TRBJ1-1; no clear D gene. The CDR3 is made up of 13 amino acids. Germline lookup yields CDR1 SEHNR and CDR2 FQNEAQ (reference sequence). V was pared by 4 bases and J by 4 bases, with 10 bases between. CDR3 in DNA: TGTGCCAGCAGCTCCCTAAGGAGCACTGAAGCTTTCTTT. This codes for CASSSLRSTEAFF. The variable domain in full, completed from reference TRBV7-9 and TRBJ1-1, reads DTGVSQNPRHKITKRGQNVTFRCDPISEHNRLYWYRQTLGQGPEFLTYFQNEAQLEKSRLLSDRFSAERPKGSFSTLEIQRTEQGDSAMYLCASSSLRSTEAFFGQGTRLTVV.

This clonotype was detected many times. This chain joins TRBV5-1 and TRBJ2-5; D remains ambiguous. Germline V CDR1 and CDR2: SGHRS, YFSETQ. The CDR3 loop spans 13 amino acids. V was shortened by 3 bases and J by 1 base, with 7 bases between the two germline ends. The CDR3, as DNA: TGCGCCAGCAGCTATACGAGCCAAGAGACCCAGTACTTC. The encoded protein is CASSYTSQETQYF.

This clonotype was counted many times. The gene calls are TRBV9 and TRBJ2-3; D is possibly TRBD2 (5 bases). In germline, CDR1 is SGDLS, CDR2 YYNGEE. CDR3 length: 15 amino acids. The V end was cut by 0 bases, the J end by 8 bases, with 16 bases between. CDR3 in amino acids: CASSVAPEVGSTQYF. CDR3 in DNA: TGTGCCAGCAGCGTAGCCCCCGAGGTGGGGAGTACGCAGTATTTT.

This clonotype was detected many times. V is TRBV15 and J is TRBJ2-1, with 7 bases identical to TRBD2. Trimming removed 3 bases from V and 6 bases from J; junction bases left unmatched: 8. The CDR3 runs 15 residues. Germline CDR1 reads LNHNV; CDR2 reads YYDKDF (reference sequence). The CDR3 DNA reads TGTGCCACCAGCAGGAATTCGCGGGGGTTCAATGAGCAGTTCTTC. This gives the protein CATSRNSRGFNEQFF.

The chain employs TRBV20-1 and TRBJ2-5; D gene uncertain. Germline values: CDR1 DFQATT, CDR2 SNEGSKA (reference sequence). Trimming took 4 bases from V and 2 from J, leaving 8 bases between them. This CDR3 region has 12 residues. The CDR3 loop is CSAKVLQETQYF. CDR3 nucleotides: TGCAGTGCTAAGGTCCTACAAGAGACCCAGTACTTC.

This clonotype came up many times. This chain links TRBV27 with TRBJ2-5; 7 bases line up with TRBD1. The CDR3 runs 14 residues. Germline CDR1 reads MNHEY; CDR2 reads SMNVEV (reference sequence). J was trimmed by 0 bases and V by 4 bases; bases with no gene match: 2. CDR3 protein: CASSYTGDQETQYF. The CDR3 DNA reads as TGTGCCAGCAGTTACACAGGGGACCAAGAGACCCAGTACTTC.

This clonotype was counted ten times or more. The CDR3 reads CASSSTSSSGANVLTF. The CDR3 DNA sequence: TGCGCCAGCAGCTCCACATCGAGCTCTGGGGCCAACGTCCTGACTTTC. V is TRBV5-1 and J is TRBJ2-6, with no clear D. This CDR3 spans 16 amino acids. Per germline, CDR1 SGHRS and CDR2 YFSETQ. V lost 3 bases, J lost 0 bases, and 10 bases lay in between.

The chain has TRBV27 and TRBJ2-4; no clear D gene. Germline assignment: CDR1 MNHEY and CDR2 SMNVEV (reference sequence). Trimming pared 5 bases from V and 2 bases from J, leaving 16 bases between. The CDR3 has 16 amino acids. CDR3 coding DNA: TGTGCCAGCAGTACCGCGTCGGTTGGGACCAAAAACATTCAGTACTTC. Translating gives CASSTASVGTKNIQYF.

This clonotype was counted at least ten times. The chain combines TRBV9 with TRBJ2-3, with D hard to call. CDR3 length equals 14 residues. Between the trimmed V and J ends, which lost 6 bases and 1 base, there was a span of 12 bases. Germline loops: CDR1 SGDLS, CDR2 YYNGEE. The CDR3 region is CASTDSLGTDTQYF. CDR3 coding DNA: TGTGCCAGCACCGACTCTTTGGGCACAGATACGCAGTATTTT.

This clonotype was found many times. The chain links TRBV5-1 to TRBJ1-1; the match to TRBD1 covers 9 bases. The germline gives CDR1 SGHRS, CDR2 YFSETQ. Trimming at V came to 4 bases and at J to 4 bases, leaving 5 bases not matched to a gene. The CDR3 totals 14 residues. This CDR3 is CASSLDRGITEAFF. In nucleotides, the CDR3 is TGCGCCAGCAGCCTCGACAGGGGGATCACTGAAGCTTTCTTT.

This clonotype was detected many times. This chain joins TRBV6-1 and TRBJ1-5, with D tentatively TRBD1 (5 bases). The ends were cut back, 8 bases at V and 3 bases at J, with 8 bases in the middle. The germline CDR1 and CDR2 sequences are MNHNS and SASEGT. CDR3 length: 12 amino acids. Written as DNA, the CDR3 is TGTGCCAGCGGGACGTTCAATCAGCCCCAGCATTTT. Protein sequence: CASGTFNQPQHF.

This clonotype occurred many times. J is TRBJ2-7 and V is TRBV7-8; 9 bases line up with TRBD2. Germline V gives CDR1 SGHVS, CDR2 FQNEAQ. V shed 1 base, J shed 3 bases, and the junction held 4 bases outside the gene matches. CDR3 length: 15 residues. The CDR3 sequence is CASSLVTSGFYEQYF. The DNA for the CDR3 is TGTGCCAGCAGCTTAGTGACTAGCGGTTTCTACGAGCAGTACTTC.